This entry features one T cell receptor beta chain sequence. No antigen is known for it. No base quality values were provided; no much bigger clone lies one nucleotide off. The data originate from a study of vaccination and CD4 T cells after COVID-19 (dated by TCRdb to the early 2020s). Study-level background: Every convalescent patient had a positive nasal swab PCR test for SARS-CoV-2, with mild disease in nine or ten patients and severe disease in one. The convalescent cohort included six males and four females, with two Hispanic individuals, seven Caucasians, two Asians and one multiracial person. Participants received two doses of either the Pfizer-BioNTech BNT162b2 vaccine (n=8) or the Moderna mRNA-1273 vaccine (n=2). Post-COVID blood samples from convalescent patients were collected a median of around 100 days after diagnosis, with a range of roughly 35 to 180 days. The time from the second vaccine dose to post-vaccine blood sampling had a median of approximately 72 days and ranged from about 14 to 250 days. Culture stimuli were overlapping spike peptide pools from SARS-CoV-2 and from the common cold coronaviruses HCoV-NL63, HCoV-OC43 and HCoV-229E. Control cultures used a CEFX viral epitope pool as positive control, an HIV-1 Nef peptide pool as negative control, or no peptide. The spike-specific CD4+ TCR repertoire was compared before and after mRNA vaccination in under 11 COVID-19 convalescent patients and a handful of infection-naive healthy vaccine recipients.

From the cysteine up to the phenylalanine, the CDR3 has a length of 15 residues. Only the CDR3 DNA stays, 45 bases, in frame from base 1. Based on the germline V gene, the CDR1 and CDR2 sequences are SGHRS and YFSETQ. V sheds 4 bases and J sheds 4 bases, leaving 16 bases between their ends. The library was generated by PCR. At the Johns Hopkins FTIC core, DNA from the cultured CD4+ T cells underwent TCR sequencing with the Oncomine TCR Beta short-read assay. The QIAamp micro DNA kit was used to extract genomic DNA from the cultured CD4+ T cells. Oncomine TCR Beta libraries from cultured CD4+ T cells were pooled with unique dual indexes and sequenced on an Illumina iSeq 100. Concerning the study's data processing: Non-productive sequences were filtered out, and CDR3s that did not start with C, did not end with F or W, or were shorter than 7 amino acids were discarded. Antigen-specific clonotypes were identified with the MANAFEST web application by comparing peptide-stimulated wells with reference and other culture wells. To be called positive, a clone needed an FDR below 0.05, an odds ratio above 5, and a productive frequency above 0.1% in at least two of three replicate wells. A clonotype counted as cross-reactive if it showed significant expansion both in the SARS-CoV-2 spike wells and in at least one common cold coronavirus spike condition. Similarity between CDR3 sequences was evaluated in R version 3.6.1 using Levenshtein distances (stringdist) and unrooted phylogenetic trees (ape). TCRdb passed the public sequencing reads through fastp at Q25 and MiXCR, retaining productive beta sequences. Identical CDR3 proteins give one entry, which carries the most common genes and DNA. For this entry, the V and J calls and clone size follow TCRdb and not the study's own pipeline. This sample lists 8,500 to 10,000 distinct CDR3 sequences; over 30% were detected once. 16% of the sample belongs to the ten largest clones.

The treatment or condition label for this specimen denotes: approximately nine-day PBMC culture with coronavirus spike peptide pools or control peptides (ViraFEST assay). To expand antigen-specific T cells with peptide pools and then pick out the expanded clonotypes through TCR sequencing, the study relied on the ViraFEST assay. Positive SARS-CoV-2 PCR tests in the convalescent patients dated from March to December 2020, before Alpha, Beta and Delta variants emerged in the United States. Each well held 2.2 million or so PBMCs cultured with roughly 10 ug/ml peptide pools in IMDM containing around 5% human AB serum and approximately 10 IU/ml IL-2. On days 3 and 7, half of the culture medium was replaced with fresh IL-2-containing medium. CD4+ T cells were isolated after about nine days of culture through negative selection using the EasySep CD4+ T cell isolation kit. Ficoll-Paque Plus gradient centrifugation was used to isolate PBMCs from whole blood, and the isolated PBMCs were then either used fresh or cryopreserved at -140C. Each culture condition was generally run in triplicate wells.

Study-wide conclusions, independent of this receptor: The median number of SARS-CoV-2-reactive clonotypes rose from 21 after infection to roughly 38 after vaccination, but the change was not significant. The study included relatively few convalescent patients and did not analyze early timepoints after natural infection. Of the vaccine-specific clones in convalescent patients, 304 of 307, or nearly all, reacted only to SARS-CoV-2 spike and did not cross-react with common cold coronaviruses. Among convalescent patients, a median roughly 90% of the SARS-CoV-2-reactive clones seen after vaccination appeared only after vaccination, which suggests priming specific to the vaccine.

This sequence was found in a human donor who had recovered from COVID-19. The specimen sequenced was CD4+ T cells from blood, cultured in vitro. The chain couples TRBV5-1 to TRBJ2-3; the D element could tentatively be TRBD1 or TRBD2, as 5 bases agree for each. The CDR3 corresponds to CASSGGIRRADTQYF. The nucleotides are TGCGCCAGCAGCGGGGGAATCCGCCGGGCAGATACGCAGTATTTT.